This T cell receptor (beta chain) stems from a study of CD8 T cells in ankylosing spondylitis. Overall study results and limits: Ankylosing spondylitis blood seemed to carry a telltale TCR beta motif made of under 10 highly homologous variants. A CD8+ phenotype characterized the disease-linked clones, which were relatively rare in peripheral blood. Disease-linked clones were reportedly significantly enriched in matched ankylosing spondylitis synovial fluid.

Concerning this clonotype: Its specificity is unknown.

V was clipped by 7 bases and J by 0 bases; unmatched bases: 6. CDR3 length equals 14 residues. In germline, CDR1 is SQVTM, CDR2 ANQGSEA. From the 5' RACE reads, TCRdb called clonotypes with MiXCR, one entry per CDR3 protein. The sample shows a few hundred thousand distinct CDR3 sequences, 20% of them seen only once. J is TRBJ2-3 and V is TRBV29-1, with 8 bases that match TRBD1. This TCR derives from a male donor with ankylosing spondylitis or in good health (not recorded which). Sequences were obtained from blood, either unsorted or a sorted T cell fraction (not recorded which). CDR3 protein: CSGSGGLSTDTQYF. The DNA for the CDR3 is TGCAGCGGATCAGGGGGCCTGAGCACAGATACGCAGTATTTT.